This T cell receptor beta chain was profiled in a study of T cell responses to AZD1222 COVID-19 vaccine. Generated by immunoSEQ multiplex PCR, the TCRdb table keeps only in-frame clones and is missing some. The data hold over 90,000 clones, with around 86% observed a single time. Findings and caveats of the study: Mostly white British, mostly female donors; authors suggested clonal diversity may be underestimated. There were repertoire samples only from the period after the peak T cell response. A rise in Spike-specific TCR breadth and depth followed two AZD1222 doses. Unmutated variant regions are reportedly the target of nearly half of TCRs that are spike-specific.

Germline CDR1 reads MGHDK; CDR2 reads SYGVNS. This CDR3 is 15 amino acids long. Trimming took 3 bases from V and 10 from J, leaving 16 bases between them. With regard to this clone: The antigen remains unidentified.

V is TRBV25-1 and J is TRBJ1-6; D possibly corresponds to TRBD1 (5 bases). This material consisted of peripheral blood, taken on day 0 of AZD1222 vaccination. The receptor's source is an adult in good health. The CDR3 bases are TGTGCCAGCAGTGAGGGCCTGGGGGTCGGGTCACCCCTCCACTTT. Its protein is CASSEGLGVGSPLHF.